This T cell receptor beta chain was sequenced during a study of beta chain features in type 1 diabetes. As every portion of the isolated RNA was reverse transcribed, the sequencing read expressed TCRB transcripts. Generated by immunoSEQ multiplex PCR, the TCRdb table keeps only in-frame clones and is missing some. The data hold a few hundred thousand clones, with approximately 31% observed a single time. Germline values: CDR1 GTSNPN, CDR2 SVGIG (reference sequence). The V end lost 3 bases, the J end lost 1 base, and 12 bases lay between the germline ends. The CDR3 totals 14 residues. The receptor's source is a young man in good health. V gene TRBV30 combines with J gene TRBJ1-1; no clear D. Material for sequencing was naive CD4+ T cells from blood. The CDR3 DNA sequence: TGTGCCTGGAGGAAAAGGGCGGCGAACACTGAAGCTTTCTTT. It codes for CAWRKRAANTEAFF.